This T cell receptor beta chain was captured in a study of CD8+ T cells in alopecia areata. As the sequencing template, cDNA was produced by extracting RNA and reverse transcribing it. Assay used: immunoSEQ multiplex PCR; TCRdb lists only in-frame clones, some missing. Among approximately 31,000 clones, about 74% were seen once, and the ten largest hold about 19%. Per the germline V gene, CDR1 is WSHSY and CDR2 is SAAADI. V was clipped by 0 bases and J by 0 bases, with 9 bases between them. CDR3 length: 15 amino acids. The TCR originated in a human donor with alopecia areata. The sample comprised NKG2D-low CD8+ T cells sorted from blood. This chain joins TRBV10-2 and TRBJ2-7, with D perhaps TRBD2 (5 bases). The CDR3 is CASSESSDSSYEQYF. The CDR3 DNA follows: TGCGCCAGCAGTGAGTCTAGCGACTCCTCCTACGAGCAGTACTTC.